This TCR beta chain comes out of a study of T cells after yellow fever vaccination. TCRdb itself ran the 5' RACE reads through MiXCR, one entry per CDR3 protein. The table lists about 73,000 distinct CDR3 sequences, 7.7% of them singletons. Germline V gene data show CDR1 as SGHVS and CDR2 as FNYEAQ. Trimming left V 5 bases short and J 6 bases short, with 13 bases between. This CDR3 is built from 14 residues. This clonotype was counted between two and nine times. The V gene is TRBV7-6, the J gene TRBJ2-2; tentatively, D is TRBD2 (5 bases). The sequence derives from a young man who received the YFV17D yellow fever vaccine. Sequenced material: CD8+ T cells sorted from PBMCs, taken on the day of the yellow fever booster vaccination. CDR3 nucleotide sequence: TGTGCCAGCAGCCCCCGAGCGGTTCCCGGGGAGCTGTTTTTT. This codes for CASSPRAVPGELFF.